This T cell receptor beta chain was recorded in a study of T cell responses to AZD1222 COVID-19 vaccine. Points from the study as a whole: Most donors were white British and more were female, and clonal diversity was possibly underestimated. The study identified only a handful of AZD1222 recipients as seropositive at baseline. Compared with day 0, the breadth and depth of the Spike-specific TCR repertoire rose significantly after two doses of AZD1222. Repertoires were obtained only post-peak T cell response.

Notes on this clone: Its target is unknown.

Assay: immunoSEQ multiplex PCR; the TCRdb copy retains only in-frame clones and omits some. The sample has approximately 130,000 clones; roughly nine tenths are singletons. CDR3 length equals 14 residues. V was clipped by 4 bases and J by 5 bases, with 14 bases between them. Germline loops: CDR1 MNHEY, CDR2 SVGAGI. The specimen comprised peripheral blood, sampled 28 days after the second AZD1222 dose. The source of this sequence is an adult who received the AZD1222 COVID-19 vaccine. The rearrangement uses TRBV6-5 and TRBJ1-1; tentative D call: TRBD1 (5 bases). This chain's CDR3 is CASSSMGGETEAFF. The CDR3 nucleotides are TGTGCCAGCAGTTCTATGGGAGGGGAAACTGAAGCTTTCTTT.